These 31 T cell receptor beta chains share one sample of origin, sequenced in a study of blood T cells in healthy people across ages. A second about 7 to 11 cycle PCR used barcoded and J-beta primers. TCRdb ran MiXCR on the 5' RACE reads and lists one entry per CDR3 protein. The profile shows about 940,000 distinct CDR3 sequences, roughly 48% of them singletons. The material sequenced was blood. Every receptor here comes from a man aged 30 to 45 in good health.

A few counts support this clonotype. The rearrangement links TRBV18 to TRBJ2-1; D is perhaps TRBD1 (6 bases). Trimming stripped 0 bases from V and 0 bases from J, with 9 bases between. The germline V gene encodes CDR1 KGHSH and CDR2 LQKENI. This CDR3 is built from 16 residues. The CDR3 nucleotides are TGTGCCAGCTCACCACCGCGACAGGCCTCCTACAATGAGCAGTTCTTC. Its translation is CASSPPRQASYNEQFF.

CDR3 sequence reads: CASSRGDRANQPQHF. CDR3 bases: TGTGCCAGCAGTCGAGGGGACAGAGCCAATCAGCCCCAGCATTTT. This rearrangement joins TRBV28 to TRBJ1-5; 7 bases fit TRBD1. V shed 5 bases and J 3 bases; nucleotides not matched to a gene: 7. The CDR3 contains 15 residues. Germline assignment: CDR1 MDHEN and CDR2 SYDVKM.

CDR3 in DNA: TGTGCCAGCACCGGGGCGTTCTTC. It yields the protein CASTGAFF. V and J are TRBV12-3 or TRBV12-4 and TRBJ2-1, with D perhaps given as TRBD1 or TRBD2 (5 bases each). This CDR3 region has 8 residues. Trimming stripped 7 bases from V and 15 bases from J, with 7 bases between.

V gene TRBV2 combines with J gene TRBJ2-2; a weak D match, TRBD1 (5 bases). Germline V CDR1 and CDR2: SNHLY, FYNNEI. The V end was cut by 4 bases, the J end by 0 bases, with 9 bases between. The CDR3 is 15 residues long. The DNA for the CDR3 is TGTGCCAGCAGTGCCCAGGGTACGAACACCGGGGAGCTGTTTTTT. This sequence encodes CASSAQGTNTGELFF.

The genes are TRBV29-1 and TRBJ2-1; D remains unclear. CDR1 and CDR2 from the germline V gene are SQVTM and ANQGSEA. V was cut by 5 bases and J by 1 base, with 15 bases left in between. The CDR3 is 15 residues long. CDR3 amino acids: CSVHREIGSYNEQFF. The CDR3 nucleotides read TGCAGCGTTCATAGGGAAATTGGGTCCTACAATGAGCAGTTCTTC.

This clonotype occurred many times. The chain carries TRBV7-8 and TRBJ2-5, with 9 bases matching TRBD1. The junction had 6 bases not matched to a gene; V was cut back by 3 bases and J by 1 base. The CDR3 has 16 residues. Germline V gene sequence: CDR1 SGHVS, CDR2 FQNEAQ. The DNA for the CDR3 is TGTGCCAGCAGCTTGAGGACAGGGGCCCTCCAAGAGACCCAGTACTTC. Protein sequence: CASSLRTGALQETQYF.

The DNA for the CDR3 is TGCAGTGCTAGAGAGCGGACTAGCTGGGAGACCCAGTACTTC. This sequence encodes CSARERTSWETQYF. The chain carries TRBV20-1 and TRBJ2-5; 8 bases map to TRBD2. V shed 0 bases, J shed 5 bases, and the junction held 5 bases outside the gene matches. This CDR3 contains 14 residues. Germline V gene sequence: CDR1 DFQATT, CDR2 SNEGSKA (reference sequence).

This clonotype was found once. The rearrangement links TRBV12-3 or TRBV12-4 to TRBJ1-1; TRBD1 agrees at 7 bases. The CDR3 has 14 amino acids. V dropped 5 bases and J dropped 3; count of bases not matched to a gene: 6. CDR3 DNA: TGTGCCAGCAGTCCGCAGGGGGAAGACACTGAAGCTTTCTTT. This sequence encodes CASSPQGEDTEAFF.

This clonotype occurred a few times. The chain employs TRBV2 and TRBJ2-5; D not certain. Germline lookup yields CDR1 SNHLY and CDR2 FYNNEI. The V gene lost 1 base and the J gene lost 0 bases, with 6 bases spanning the gap. The CDR3 contains 14 residues. CDR3 in DNA: TGTGCCAGCAGTGAAGTGCAGGACCAAGAGACCCAGTACTTC. As protein: CASSEVQDQETQYF.

The sample holds one count of this clonotype. The chain couples TRBV6-2 or TRBV6-3 to TRBJ2-5; 7 bases map to TRBD2. This CDR3 spans 15 amino acids. Germline CDR1 is MNHEY and CDR2 is SVGEGT. Losses at the gene ends were 5 bases for V and 0 bases for J; bases not matched to a gene: 6. The CDR3: CASSQLATYQETQYF. The CDR3 bases are TGTGCCAGCAGTCAACTAGCGACGTACCAAGAGACCCAGTACTTC.

The J gene is TRBJ2-7, the V gene TRBV11-2; 7 bases line up with TRBD1. The CDR3 consists of 16 residues. J gave up 7 bases and V 5 bases, and 17 bases lay outside the gene matches. Germline loops: CDR1 SGHAT, CDR2 FQNNGV. CDR3 region: CASSRDSFAKTGEQYF. Written as DNA, the CDR3 is TGTGCCAGCAGCCGGGACAGTTTTGCTAAAACGGGGGAGCAGTACTTC.

This sequence joins TRBV7-2 and TRBJ2-5; 9 nucleotides line up with TRBD2. The end of the DNA fits TRBJ2-7 better, so the J call may be wrong. The CDR3 consists of 14 residues. In germline, CDR1 is SGHTA, CDR2 FQGNSA. The DNA for the CDR3 is TGTGCCAGCAGCCCGAACGGACTAGCGAACGAGCAGTACTTC. Translated: CASSPNGLANEQYF.

This chain joins TRBV7-9 and TRBJ1-2; D remains unclear. The CDR3 loop spans 13 amino acids. The germline gives CDR1 SEHNR, CDR2 FQNEAQ (reference sequence). V lost 5 bases to trimming and J lost 7 bases, with 14 bases between them. The CDR3 bases are TGTGCCAGCAGCCCAGCAGGAGGGTTTGGCTACACCTTC. Translation: CASSPAGGFGYTF.

The table lists this clonotype with a few counts. The V and J genes are TRBV5-1 and TRBJ2-7; D is uncertain. This CDR3 region has 13 residues. Germline values: CDR1 SGHRS, CDR2 YFSETQ. Trimming removed 4 bases from V and 3 bases from J, with 11 bases in between. CDR3 protein: CASSERSNYEQYF. Written as DNA, the CDR3 is TGCGCCAGCAGCGAAAGAAGCAACTACGAGCAGTACTTC. The full variable domain, its missing parts supplied by reference TRBV5-1 and TRBJ2-7, is KAGVTQTPRYLIKTRGQQVTLSCSPISGHRSVSWYQQTPGQGLQFLFEYFSETQRNKGNFPGRFSGRQFSNSRSEMNVSTLELGDSALYLCASSERSNYEQYFGPGTRLTVT.

This chain joins TRBV7-2 and TRBJ2-4, with TRBD2 identical over 11 bases. V lost 1 base, J lost 2 bases, and 10 bases stayed unmatched. This CDR3 region has 19 residues. Per the germline V gene, CDR1 is SGHTA and CDR2 is FQGNSA. The DNA for the CDR3 is TGTGCCAGCAGCTTAGTGGGGCTAGCGGGGGGCTGGCCCAAAAACATTCAGTACTTC. Translated, it gives CASSLVGLAGGWPKNIQYF.

This clonotype showed up many times. One junction end disagrees with the germline gene, perhaps due to a read error. The V gene is TRBV5-1, the J gene TRBJ2-1; 7 bases fit TRBD1. CDR1 is SGHRS, CDR2 YFSETQ, per germline. The CDR3 consists of 14 residues. The CDR3 spells CASSLGDSYNEQFF. CDR3 sequence (DNA): TGTGCCAGCAGTTTAGGGGACAGCTACAATGAGCAGTTCTTC.

The rearrangement uses TRBV20-1 and TRBJ2-3; maybe TRBD2 (5 bases). The CDR3 loop spans 14 amino acids. CDR1 and CDR2 from the germline V gene are DFQATT and SNEGSKA (reference sequence). The V end was cut by 6 bases, the J end by 6 bases, with 19 bases between. The CDR3 protein is CSAPTTPGGDTQYF. The CDR3 DNA reads TGCAGTGCCCCGACCACCCCCGGCGGGGATACGCAGTATTTT.

This clonotype was observed once. One end of the junction is discordant with germline, which a read error may explain. This chain connects TRBV4-1 to TRBJ1-2; a possible D gene is TRBD1 (5 bases). Per germline, CDR1 MGHRA and CDR2 YSYEKL. CDR3 length: 17 residues. DNA of the CDR3: TGCGCCGGCAGCCAAGAGCTTTTAGGGACGGCGAACTATGGCTACACCTTC. Its protein is CAGSQELLGTANYGYTF.

The chain links TRBV5-6 to TRBJ2-1; TRBD2 agrees at 7 bases. This CDR3 comprises 15 residues. Trimming at V came to 6 bases and at J to 5 bases, leaving 11 bases not matched to a gene. Germline CDR1 SGHDT, CDR2 YYEEEE. Here the CDR3 DNA reads TGTGCCAGCATCCTGACTAGCTTACCGAACAATGAGCAGTTCTTC. Its translation: CASILTSLPNNEQFF.

The gene calls are TRBV4-1 and TRBJ2-3, with TRBD2 matching 12 bases. Germline CDR1 is MGHRA and CDR2 is YSYEKL. V trimming: 6 bases; J trimming: 3 bases; junction bases outside the gene matches: 4. The CDR3 extends over 15 amino acids. CDR3 in DNA: TGCGCCAGCAGACACACTAGCGGGGGGACAGATACGCAGTATTTT. Protein: CASRHTSGGTDTQYF.

The rearrangement links TRBV25-1 to TRBJ1-1; 8 bases are a match to TRBD1. Germline loops: CDR1 MGHDK, CDR2 SYGVNS. The CDR3 is 16 amino acids. J gave up 2 bases and V 6 bases, and 11 bases lay outside the gene matches. The CDR3 loop reads CASSRQGAPRNTEAFF. The CDR3 DNA follows: TGTGCCAGCAGCCGTCAGGGGGCGCCGAGAAACACTGAAGCTTTCTTT.

The chain links TRBV20-1 to TRBJ1-5; 7 nucleotides align to TRBD1. The ends lost 3 bases at V and 10 bases at J; junction bases unmatched: 12. This CDR3 region has 14 residues. Germline CDR1 and CDR2: DFQATT and SNEGSKA (reference sequence). CDR3 residues: CSASSRTGVNPQHF. The CDR3 coding sequence is TGCAGTGCTAGTTCCCGTACAGGGGTGAATCCCCAGCATTTT.

The chain employs TRBV20-1 and TRBJ1-1, with D uncertain. V lost 0 bases, J lost 11 bases, and 13 bases lay in between. CDR1 is DFQATT, CDR2 SNEGSKA, per germline (reference sequence). There are 12 residues in the CDR3. The CDR3 DNA reads TGCAGTGCTAGAGAGGGCATGGAGGACGCTTTCTTT. Translated: CSAREGMEDAFF.

This clonotype was found a few times. The rearrangement uses TRBV10-3 and TRBJ2-1; tentative D call: TRBD2 (5 bases). V gave up 8 bases and J gave up 0 bases, with 11 bases separating them. CDR3 length equals 14 residues. Germline loops: CDR1 ENHRY, CDR2 SYGVKD. The CDR3 loop reads CAIGAGGSYNEQFF. The CDR3 DNA reads as TGTGCCATCGGAGCAGGAGGCTCCTACAATGAGCAGTTCTTC.

The rearrangement links TRBV30 to TRBJ1-2; tentative D call: TRBD1 (6 bases). Germline CDR1 GTSNPN, CDR2 SVGIG (reference sequence). This CDR3 is built from 13 residues. V was pared by 5 bases and J by 1 base, with 11 bases between. The CDR3 spells CAWSRTDNYGYTF. DNA of the CDR3: TGTGCCTGGTCTAGGACAGATAACTATGGCTACACCTTC.

The V gene is TRBV6-1, the J gene TRBJ2-1, with a weak D call TRBD2 (6 bases). V dropped 0 bases and J dropped 7 bases, with 13 bases sitting between them. The germline V gene encodes CDR1 MNHNS and CDR2 SASEGT. CDR3 size: 15 residues. The DNA for the CDR3 is TGTGCCAGCAGTGAAGCGCGGTCAGGGAGGAATGAGCAGTTCTTC. Encoded protein: CASSEARSGRNEQFF.

This clonotype was seen a handful of times. The genes are TRBV6-5 and TRBJ1-2; D is ambiguous. CDR1 is MNHEY and CDR2 is SVGAGI in the germline V gene. V lost 2 bases and J lost 0, with 10 bases in between. This CDR3 spans 15 amino acids. CDR3 sequence (DNA): TGTGCCAGCAGTTACCGCGGTCAAGCTAACTATGGCTACACCTTC. This translates into CASSYRGQANYGYTF.

As concerns this clonotype: A single base separates this from a much larger clone, so it may be a read error. The V and J genes are TRBV27 and TRBJ2-5, with D unresolved. Between the trimmed V and J ends, which lost 3 bases and 11 bases, there was a span of 22 bases. This CDR3 is 15 amino acids long. Germline V gives CDR1 MNHEY, CDR2 SMNVEV (reference sequence). The DNA of the CDR3 is TGTGCCAGCAGTTTCTCACAGAGCTCCTACAATGAGCAGTACTTC. Translation: CASSFSQSSYNEQYF.

Of note for this clonotype: A much more abundant neighbour one base away suggests this may be a read error. V gene TRBV2 combines with J gene TRBJ1-5, with a tentative D call TRBD1 (6 bases). The CDR3 sequence is 13 residues long. Germline V CDR1 and CDR2: SNHLY, FYNNEI. Trimming pared 6 bases from V and 6 bases from J, leaving 12 bases between. The CDR3 here is CASRATGFQPQHF. CDR3 DNA: TGTGCCAGCAGAGCTACAGGGTTTCAGCCCCAGCATTTT.

The chain carries TRBV29-1 and TRBJ1-5; 7 positions match TRBD1. Germline-derived CDR1 and CDR2 are SQVTM and ANQGSEA. The junction had 8 bases not matched to a gene; V was cut back by 5 bases and J by 1 base. The CDR3 contains 15 residues. CDR3 nucleotide sequence: TGCAGCGTTCGGACAGGTGTTGAGAGCAATCAGCCCCAGCATTTT. Amino acids: CSVRTGVESNQPQHF.

The table lists this clonotype with a few counts. The chain combines TRBV29-1 with TRBJ2-7, with TRBD1 identical over 7 bases. The CDR3 is made up of 13 amino acids. From germline, CDR1 is SQVTM and CDR2 ANQGSEA. Losses at the gene ends were 4 bases for V and 4 bases for J; bases not matched to a gene: 7. The CDR3 DNA reads TGCAGCGTTGGACAGGGAGAACTATACGAGCAGTACTTC. Protein product: CSVGQGELYEQYF.